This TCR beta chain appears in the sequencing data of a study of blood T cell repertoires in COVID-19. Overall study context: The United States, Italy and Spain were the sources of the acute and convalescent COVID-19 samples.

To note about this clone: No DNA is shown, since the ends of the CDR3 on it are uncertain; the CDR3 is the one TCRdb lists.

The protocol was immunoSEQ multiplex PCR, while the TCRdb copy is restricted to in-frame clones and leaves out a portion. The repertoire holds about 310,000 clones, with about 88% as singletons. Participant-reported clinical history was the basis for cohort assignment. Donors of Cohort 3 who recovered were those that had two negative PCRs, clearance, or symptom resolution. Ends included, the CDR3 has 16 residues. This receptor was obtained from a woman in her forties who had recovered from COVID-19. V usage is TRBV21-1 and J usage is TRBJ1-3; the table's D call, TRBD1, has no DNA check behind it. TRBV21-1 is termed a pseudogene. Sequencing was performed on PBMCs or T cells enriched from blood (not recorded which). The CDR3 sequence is CASSKVAGGTTYTIYF.